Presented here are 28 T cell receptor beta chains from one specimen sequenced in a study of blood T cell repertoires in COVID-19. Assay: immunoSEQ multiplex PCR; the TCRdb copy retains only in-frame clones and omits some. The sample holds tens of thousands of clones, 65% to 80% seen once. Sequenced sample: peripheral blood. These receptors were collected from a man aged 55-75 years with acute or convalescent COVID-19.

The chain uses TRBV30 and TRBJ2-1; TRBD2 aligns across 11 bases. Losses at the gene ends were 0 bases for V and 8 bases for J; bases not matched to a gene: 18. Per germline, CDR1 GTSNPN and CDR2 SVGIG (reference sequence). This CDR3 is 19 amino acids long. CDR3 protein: CAWSVPREGSGRGRDEQFF. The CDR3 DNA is TGTGCCTGGAGTGTCCCAAGGGAGGGTAGCGGGAGGGGGCGCGATGAGCAGTTCTTC.

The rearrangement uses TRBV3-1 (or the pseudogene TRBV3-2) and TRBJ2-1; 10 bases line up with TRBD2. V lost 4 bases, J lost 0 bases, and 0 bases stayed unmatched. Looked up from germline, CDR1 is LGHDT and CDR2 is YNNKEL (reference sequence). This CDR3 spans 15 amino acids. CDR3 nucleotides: TGTGCCAGCAGCCCTAGCGGGGGCTCCTACAATGAGCAGTTCTTC. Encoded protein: CASSPSGGSYNEQFF.

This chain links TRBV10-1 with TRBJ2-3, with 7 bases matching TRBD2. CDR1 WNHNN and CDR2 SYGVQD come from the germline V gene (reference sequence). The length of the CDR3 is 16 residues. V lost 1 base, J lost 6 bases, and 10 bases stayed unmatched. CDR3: CASSELVGGPYDTQYF. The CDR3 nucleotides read TGCGCCAGCAGTGAGTTAGTGGGAGGGCCGTACGATACGCAGTATTTT.

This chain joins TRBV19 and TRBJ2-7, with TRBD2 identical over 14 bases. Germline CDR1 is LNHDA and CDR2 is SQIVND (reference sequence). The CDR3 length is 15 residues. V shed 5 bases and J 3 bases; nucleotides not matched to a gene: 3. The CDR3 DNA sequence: TGTGCCAGTAGTTTCGGACTAGCGGGAGGCTACGAGCAGTACTTC. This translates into CASSFGLAGGYEQYF.

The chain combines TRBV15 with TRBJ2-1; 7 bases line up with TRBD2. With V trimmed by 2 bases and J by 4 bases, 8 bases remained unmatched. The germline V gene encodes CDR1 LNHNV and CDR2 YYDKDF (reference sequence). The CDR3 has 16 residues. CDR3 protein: CATSRPRVGGYNEQFF. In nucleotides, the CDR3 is TGTGCCACCAGCAGACCTCGGGTGGGAGGGTACAATGAGCAGTTCTTC.

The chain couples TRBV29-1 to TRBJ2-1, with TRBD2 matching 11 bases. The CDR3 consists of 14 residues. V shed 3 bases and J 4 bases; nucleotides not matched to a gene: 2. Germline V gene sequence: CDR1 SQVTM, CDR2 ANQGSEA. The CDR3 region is CSVDGTSGYNEQFF. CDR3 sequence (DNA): TGCAGCGTTGACGGGACTAGCGGTTACAATGAGCAGTTCTTC.

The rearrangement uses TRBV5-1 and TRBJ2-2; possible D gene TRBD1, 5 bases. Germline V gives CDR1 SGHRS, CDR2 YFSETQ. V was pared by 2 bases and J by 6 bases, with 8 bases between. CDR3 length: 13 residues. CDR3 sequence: CASSLDRPGELFF. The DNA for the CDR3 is TGCGCCAGCAGCTTAGACAGACCCGGGGAGCTGTTTTTT.

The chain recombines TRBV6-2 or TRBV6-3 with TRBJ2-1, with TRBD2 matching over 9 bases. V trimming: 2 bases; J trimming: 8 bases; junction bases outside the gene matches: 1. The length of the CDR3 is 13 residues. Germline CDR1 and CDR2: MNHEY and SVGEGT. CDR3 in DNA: TGTGCCAGCAGTTACGCTAGCGGGGATGAGCAGTTCTTC. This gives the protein CASSYASGDEQFF.

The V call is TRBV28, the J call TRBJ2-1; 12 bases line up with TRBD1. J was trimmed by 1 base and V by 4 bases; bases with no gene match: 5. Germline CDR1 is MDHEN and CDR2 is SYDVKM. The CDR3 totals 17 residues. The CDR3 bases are TGTGCCAGCAGTTCGGCGGGACAGGGGGCATCCTACAATGAGCAGTTCTTC. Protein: CASSSAGQGASYNEQFF.

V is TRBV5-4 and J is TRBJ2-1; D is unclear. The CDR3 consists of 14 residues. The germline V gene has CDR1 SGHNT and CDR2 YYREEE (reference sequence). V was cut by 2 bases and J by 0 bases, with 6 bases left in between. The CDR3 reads CASSLYSSYNEQFF. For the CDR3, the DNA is TGTGCCAGCAGCTTATACAGCTCCTACAATGAGCAGTTCTTC. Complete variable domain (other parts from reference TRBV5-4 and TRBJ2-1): ETGVTQSPTHLIKTRGQQVTLRCSSQSGHNTVSWYQQALGQGPQFIFQYYREEENGRGNFPPRFSGLQFPNYSSELNVNALELDDSALYLCASSLYSSYNEQFFGPGTRLTVL.

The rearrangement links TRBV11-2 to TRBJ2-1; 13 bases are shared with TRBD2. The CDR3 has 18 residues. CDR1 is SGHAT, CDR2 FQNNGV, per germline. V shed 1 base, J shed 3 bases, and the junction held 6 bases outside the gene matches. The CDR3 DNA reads TGTGCCAGCAGCTTAGGCGGACTAGCGGGAGATATCTACAATGAGCAGTTCTTC. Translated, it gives CASSLGGLAGDIYNEQFF. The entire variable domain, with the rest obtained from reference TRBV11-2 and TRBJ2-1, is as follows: EAGVAQSPRYKIIEKRQSVAFWCNPISGHATLYWYQQILGQGPKLLIQFQNNGVVDDSQLPKDRFSAERLKGVDSTLKIQPAKLEDSAVYLCASSLGGLAGDIYNEQFFGPGTRLTVL.

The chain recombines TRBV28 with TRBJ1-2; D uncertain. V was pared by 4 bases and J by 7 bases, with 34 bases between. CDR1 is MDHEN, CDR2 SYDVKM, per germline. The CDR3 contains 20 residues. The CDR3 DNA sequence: TGTGCCAGCAGTTACCCACTCCTCCAGCTGCGGCCGGAGGAAGCGGTTGGCTACACCTTC. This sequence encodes CASSYPLLQLRPEEAVGYTF.

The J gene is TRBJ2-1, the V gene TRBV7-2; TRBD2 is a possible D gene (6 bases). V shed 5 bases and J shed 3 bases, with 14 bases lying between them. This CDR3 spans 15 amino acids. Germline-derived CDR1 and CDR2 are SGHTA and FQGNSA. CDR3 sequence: CASSARWDFYNEQFF. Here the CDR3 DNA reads TGTGCCAGCAGCGCCCGGTGGGACTTCTACAATGAGCAGTTCTTC.

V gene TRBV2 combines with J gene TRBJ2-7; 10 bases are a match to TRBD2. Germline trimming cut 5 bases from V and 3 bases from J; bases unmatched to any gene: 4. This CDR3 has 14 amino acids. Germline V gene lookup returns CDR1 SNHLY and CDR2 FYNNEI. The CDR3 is CASSRLAGLYEQYF. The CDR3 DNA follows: TGTGCCAGCAGTCGACTAGCGGGCCTCTACGAGCAGTACTTC.

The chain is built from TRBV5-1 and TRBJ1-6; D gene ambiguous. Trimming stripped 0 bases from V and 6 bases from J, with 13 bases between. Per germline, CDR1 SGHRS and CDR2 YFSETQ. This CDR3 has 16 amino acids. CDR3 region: CASSLETADFNSPLHF. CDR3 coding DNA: TGCGCCAGCAGCTTGGAAACTGCCGATTTTAATTCACCCCTCCACTTT.

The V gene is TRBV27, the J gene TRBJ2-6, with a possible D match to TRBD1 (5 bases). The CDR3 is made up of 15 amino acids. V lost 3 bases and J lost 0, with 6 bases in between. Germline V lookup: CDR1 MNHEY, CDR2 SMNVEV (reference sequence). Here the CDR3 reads CASSFRDSGANVLTF. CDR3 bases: TGTGCCAGCAGTTTCAGGGACTCTGGGGCCAACGTCCTGACTTTC.

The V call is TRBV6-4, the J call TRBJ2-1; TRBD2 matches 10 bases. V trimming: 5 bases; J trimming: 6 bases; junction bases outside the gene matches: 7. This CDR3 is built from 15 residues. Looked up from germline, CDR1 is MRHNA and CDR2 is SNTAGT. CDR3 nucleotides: TGTGCCAGCAGTTCCTCTAGCGGGAGTGGCAATGAGCAGTTCTTC. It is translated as CASSSSSGSGNEQFF.

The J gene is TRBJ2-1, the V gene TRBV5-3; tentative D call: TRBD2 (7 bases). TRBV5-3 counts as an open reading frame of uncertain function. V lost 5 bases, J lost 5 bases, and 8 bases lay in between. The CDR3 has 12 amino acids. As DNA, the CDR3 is TGTGCCAGAAGAGGGGGGGACAATGAGCAGTTCTTC. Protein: CARRGGDNEQFF.

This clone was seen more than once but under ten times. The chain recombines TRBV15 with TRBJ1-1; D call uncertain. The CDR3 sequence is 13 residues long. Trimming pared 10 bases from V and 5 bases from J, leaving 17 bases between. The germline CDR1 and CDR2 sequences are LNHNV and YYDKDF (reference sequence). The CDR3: CAIARQEVTEAFF. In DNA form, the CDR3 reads TGTGCCATCGCGCGGCAGGAGGTGACTGAAGCTTTCTTT.

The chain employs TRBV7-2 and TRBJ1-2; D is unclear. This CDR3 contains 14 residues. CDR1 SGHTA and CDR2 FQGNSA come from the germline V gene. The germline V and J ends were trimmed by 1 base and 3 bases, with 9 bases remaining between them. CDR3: CASSLDTDYYGYTF. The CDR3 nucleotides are TGTGCCAGCAGCTTAGACACCGACTACTATGGCTACACCTTC.

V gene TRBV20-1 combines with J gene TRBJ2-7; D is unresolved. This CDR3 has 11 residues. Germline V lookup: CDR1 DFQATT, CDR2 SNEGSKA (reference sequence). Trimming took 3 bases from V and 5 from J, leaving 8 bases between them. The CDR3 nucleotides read TGCAGTGCTAGTTTGGGCCACGAGCAGTACTTC. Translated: CSASLGHEQYF.

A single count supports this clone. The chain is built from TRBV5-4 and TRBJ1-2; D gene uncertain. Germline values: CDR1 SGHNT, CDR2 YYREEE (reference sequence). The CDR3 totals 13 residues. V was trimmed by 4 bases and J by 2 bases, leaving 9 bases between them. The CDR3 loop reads CASSLGSNYGYTF. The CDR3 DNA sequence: TGTGCCAGCAGCCTCGGGTCGAACTATGGCTACACCTTC. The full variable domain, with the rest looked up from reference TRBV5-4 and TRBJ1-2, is ETGVTQSPTHLIKTRGQQVTLRCSSQSGHNTVSWYQQALGQGPQFIFQYYREEENGRGNFPPRFSGLQFPNYSSELNVNALELDDSALYLCASSLGSNYGYTFGSGTRLTVV.

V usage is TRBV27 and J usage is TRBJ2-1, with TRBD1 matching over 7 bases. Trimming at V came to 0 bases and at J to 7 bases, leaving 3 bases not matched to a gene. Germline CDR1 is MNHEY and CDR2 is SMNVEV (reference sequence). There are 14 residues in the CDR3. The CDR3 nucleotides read TGTGCCAGCAGTTTATCGGGCAGGGGGAATGAGCAGTTCTTC. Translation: CASSLSGRGNEQFF.

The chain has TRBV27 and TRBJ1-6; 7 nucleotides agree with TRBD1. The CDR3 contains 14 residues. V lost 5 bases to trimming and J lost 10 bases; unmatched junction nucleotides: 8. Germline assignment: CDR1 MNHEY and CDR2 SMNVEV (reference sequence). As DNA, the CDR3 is TGTGCCAGCAGTCGAACAGGGGTTAACTCACCCCTCCACTTT. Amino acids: CASSRTGVNSPLHF.

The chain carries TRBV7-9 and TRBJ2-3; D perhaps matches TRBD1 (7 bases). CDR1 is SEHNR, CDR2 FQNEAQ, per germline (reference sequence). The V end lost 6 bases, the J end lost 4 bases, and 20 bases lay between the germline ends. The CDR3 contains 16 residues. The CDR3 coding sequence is TGTGCCAGCAGTTCCTCCATGGCAGGGGGGTCAGATACGCAGTATTTT. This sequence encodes CASSSSMAGGSDTQYF. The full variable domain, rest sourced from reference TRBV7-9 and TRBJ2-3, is DTGVSQNPRHKITKRGQNVTFRCDPISEHNRLYWYRQTLGQGPEFLTYFQNEAQLEKSRLLSDRFSAERPKGSFSTLEIQRTEQGDSAMYLCASSSSMAGGSDTQYFGPGTRLTVL.

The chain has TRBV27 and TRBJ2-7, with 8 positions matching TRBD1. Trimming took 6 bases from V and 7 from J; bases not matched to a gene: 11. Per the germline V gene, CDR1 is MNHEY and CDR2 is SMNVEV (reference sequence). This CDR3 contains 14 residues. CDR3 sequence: CASSLYGRGQEQYF. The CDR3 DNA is TGTGCCAGCAGCCTTTACGGCAGGGGGCAAGAGCAGTACTTC.

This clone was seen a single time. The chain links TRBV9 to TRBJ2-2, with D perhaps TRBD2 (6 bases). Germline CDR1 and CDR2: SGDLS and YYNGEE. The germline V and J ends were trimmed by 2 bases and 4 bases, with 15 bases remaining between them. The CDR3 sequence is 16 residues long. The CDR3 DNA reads TGTGCCAGCAGCGTTTTGGGGACTCCCGCCACCGGGGAGCTGTTTTTT. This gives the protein CASSVLGTPATGELFF. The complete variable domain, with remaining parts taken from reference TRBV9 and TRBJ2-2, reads DSGVTQTPKHLITATGQRVTLRCSPRSGDLSVYWYQQSLDQGLQFLIQYYNGEERAKGNILERFSAQQFPDLHSELNLSSLELGDSALYFCASSVLGTPATGELFFGEGSRLTVL.

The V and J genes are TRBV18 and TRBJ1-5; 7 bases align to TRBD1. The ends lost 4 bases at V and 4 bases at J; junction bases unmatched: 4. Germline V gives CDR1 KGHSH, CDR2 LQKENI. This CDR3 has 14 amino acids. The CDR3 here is CASSQGQVNQPQHF. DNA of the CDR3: TGTGCCAGCTCACAAGGACAGGTTAATCAGCCCCAGCATTTT.